This T cell receptor (beta chain) emerged from a study of shared clonotypes between healthy human individuals. Broader study findings: On the whole, naive subsets had larger estimated richness than memory subsets had.

A CD45RA-negative memory subset and a CD45RA+ naive subset were separated from the CD4+ cells. Sorted-subset replicate PCR reactions contained 200 ng DNA, corresponding to some 30,000 T cell genomes. Per the authors' pipeline: Filtering differed, since immunoSEQ gave only junction sequences and no quality scores. This table comes from immunoSEQ multiplex PCR, and its TCRdb copy is limited to in-frame clones, with some not included. That table is the source of V, J and clone size, and D and trimming were worked out from the DNA. The sample records some 2,400,000 clones, under 97% being singletons. Worth noting for this clone: Its matching antigen is unknown. Other DNA sequences of this sample code for an identical CDR3.

The CDR3 runs to 14 residues. Trimming pared 2 bases from V and 0 bases from J, leaving 5 bases between. The germline V gene has CDR1 SNHLY and CDR2 FYNNEI. The source material was naive CD4+ T cells sorted from blood. The subset is: CD45RA+ positively selected. The receptor comes from a man between 18 and 29 years old in good health. The rearrangement uses TRBV2 and TRBJ1-3; D not resolved. The CDR3 protein is CASSERISGNTIYF. The CDR3 coding sequence is TGTGCCAGCAGTGAAAGGATCTCTGGAAACACCATATATTTT.